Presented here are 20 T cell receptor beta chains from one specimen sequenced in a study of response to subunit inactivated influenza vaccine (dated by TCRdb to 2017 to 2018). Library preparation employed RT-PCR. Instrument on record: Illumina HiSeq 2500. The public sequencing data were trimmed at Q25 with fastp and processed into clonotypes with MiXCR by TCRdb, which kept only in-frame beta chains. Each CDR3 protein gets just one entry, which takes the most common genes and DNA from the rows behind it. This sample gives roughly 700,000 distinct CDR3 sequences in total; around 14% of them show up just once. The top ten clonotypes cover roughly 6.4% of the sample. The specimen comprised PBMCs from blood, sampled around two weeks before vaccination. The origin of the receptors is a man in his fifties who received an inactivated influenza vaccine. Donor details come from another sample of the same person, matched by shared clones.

The CDR3 spells CASSLQGSGGNTIYF. CDR3 nucleotide sequence: TGTGCCAGCAGTTTACAAGGTTCGGGTGGAAACACCATATATTTT. The rearrangement uses TRBV28 and TRBJ1-3; D gene uncertain. This CDR3 has 15 amino acids. Trimming stripped 2 bases from V and 3 bases from J, with 11 bases between. CDR1 and CDR2 (germline): MDHEN, SYDVKM.

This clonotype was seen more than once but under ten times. The CDR3 DNA is TGTGCCAGCAGCTTTTCCGAGGGGGCCTTCGGGACGCGAAATCAGCCCCAGCATTTT. It specifies CASSFSEGAFGTRNQPQHF. The chain combines TRBV5-6 with TRBJ1-5; TRBD1 matches at 7 bases. The CDR3 covers 19 residues. The trim removed 2 bases at V and 4 bases at J, leaving 18 bases unmatched. The germline CDR1 and CDR2 sequences are SGHDT and YYEEEE. Combining the CDR3 with reference TRBV5-6 and TRBJ1-5 gives the whole variable domain DAGVTQSPTHLIKTRGQQVTLRCSPKSGHDTVSWYQQALGQGPQFIFQYYEEEERQRGNFPDRFSGHQFPNYSSELNVNALLLGDSALYLCASSFSEGAFGTRNQPQHFGDGTRLSIL.

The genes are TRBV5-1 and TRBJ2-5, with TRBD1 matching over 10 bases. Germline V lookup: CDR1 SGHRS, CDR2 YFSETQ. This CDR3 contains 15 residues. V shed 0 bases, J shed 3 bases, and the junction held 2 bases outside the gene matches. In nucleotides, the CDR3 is TGCGCCAGCAGCTTGGATGGGACAGGGGAAGAGACCCAGTACTTC. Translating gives CASSLDGTGEETQYF.

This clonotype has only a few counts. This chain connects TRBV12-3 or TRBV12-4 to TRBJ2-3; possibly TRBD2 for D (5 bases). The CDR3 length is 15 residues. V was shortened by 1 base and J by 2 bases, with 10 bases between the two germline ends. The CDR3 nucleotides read TGTGCCAGCAGTTTAGGAGGGCAACTCACAGATACGCAGTATTTT. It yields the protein CASSLGGQLTDTQYF.

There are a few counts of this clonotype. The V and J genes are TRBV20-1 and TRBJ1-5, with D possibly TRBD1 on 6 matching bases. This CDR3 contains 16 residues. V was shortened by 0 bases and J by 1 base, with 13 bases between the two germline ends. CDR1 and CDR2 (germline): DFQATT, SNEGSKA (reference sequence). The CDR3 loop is CSAREGGAISNQPQHF. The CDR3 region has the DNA TGCAGTGCTAGAGAGGGGGGGGCGATCAGCAATCAGCCCCAGCATTTT.

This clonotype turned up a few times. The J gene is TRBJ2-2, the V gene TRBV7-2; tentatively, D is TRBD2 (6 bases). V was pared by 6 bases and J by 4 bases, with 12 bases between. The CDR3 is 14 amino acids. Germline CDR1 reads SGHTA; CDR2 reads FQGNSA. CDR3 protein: CASRSPGSTGELFF. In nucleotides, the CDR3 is TGTGCCAGCAGGTCTCCCGGGAGCACCGGGGAGCTGTTTTTT.

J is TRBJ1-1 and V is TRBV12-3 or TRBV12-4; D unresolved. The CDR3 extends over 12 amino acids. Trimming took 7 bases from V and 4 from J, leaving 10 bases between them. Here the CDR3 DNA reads TGTGCCAGCACCAGAGGCTCCACTGAAGCTTTCTTT. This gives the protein CASTRGSTEAFF.

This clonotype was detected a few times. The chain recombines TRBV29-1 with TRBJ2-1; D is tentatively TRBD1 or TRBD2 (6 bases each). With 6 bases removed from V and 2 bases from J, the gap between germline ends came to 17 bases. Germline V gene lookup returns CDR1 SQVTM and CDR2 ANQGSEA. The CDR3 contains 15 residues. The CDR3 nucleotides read TGCAGCGTCGAAAGGGGGGTGGGAACCTACAATGAGCAGTTCTTC. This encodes CSVERGVGTYNEQFF.

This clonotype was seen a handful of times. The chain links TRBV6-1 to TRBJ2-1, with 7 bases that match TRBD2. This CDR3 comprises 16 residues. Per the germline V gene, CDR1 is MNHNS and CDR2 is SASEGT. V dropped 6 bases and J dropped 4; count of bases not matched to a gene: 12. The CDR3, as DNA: TGTGCCAGCAGGCACCATAGCGGGTTGGGATACAATGAGCAGTTCTTC. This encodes CASRHHSGLGYNEQFF.

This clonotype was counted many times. The CDR3 nucleotides are TGCAGTGCTTATTACGGACTAGCGGACACAGATACGCAGTATTTT. Residues: CSAYYGLADTDTQYF. The chain is built from TRBV20-1 and TRBJ2-3, with TRBD2 matching 10 bases. CDR1 is DFQATT and CDR2 is SNEGSKA in the germline V gene (reference sequence). The CDR3 consists of 15 residues. With 5 bases clipped from V and 2 bases from J, the junction kept 7 bases outside the gene matches.

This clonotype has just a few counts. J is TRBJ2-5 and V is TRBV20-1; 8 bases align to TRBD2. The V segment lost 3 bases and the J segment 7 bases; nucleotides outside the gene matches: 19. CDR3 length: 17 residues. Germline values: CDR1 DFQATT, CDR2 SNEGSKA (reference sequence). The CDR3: CSASRGGALVHERTQYF. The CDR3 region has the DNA TGCAGTGCTAGTCGGGGGGGGGCCCTTGTCCATGAAAGGACCCAGTACTTC.

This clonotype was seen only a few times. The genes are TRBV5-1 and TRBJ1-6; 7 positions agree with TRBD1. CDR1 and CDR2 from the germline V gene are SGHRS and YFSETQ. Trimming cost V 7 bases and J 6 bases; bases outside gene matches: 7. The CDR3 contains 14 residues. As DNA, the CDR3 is TGCGCCAGCTCCAGGGGACAGAGTAATTCACCCCTCCACTTT. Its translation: CASSRGQSNSPLHF.

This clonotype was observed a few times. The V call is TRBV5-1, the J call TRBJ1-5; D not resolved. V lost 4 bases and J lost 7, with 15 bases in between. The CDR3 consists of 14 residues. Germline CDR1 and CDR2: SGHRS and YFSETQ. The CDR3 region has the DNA TGCGCCAGCAGCGATGGACCCTCGGGGCAGCCCCAGCATTTT. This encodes CASSDGPSGQPQHF. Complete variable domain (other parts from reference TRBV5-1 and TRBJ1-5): KAGVTQTPRYLIKTRGQQVTLSCSPISGHRSVSWYQQTPGQGLQFLFEYFSETQRNKGNFPGRFSGRQFSNSRSEMNVSTLELGDSALYLCASSDGPSGQPQHFGDGTRLSIL.

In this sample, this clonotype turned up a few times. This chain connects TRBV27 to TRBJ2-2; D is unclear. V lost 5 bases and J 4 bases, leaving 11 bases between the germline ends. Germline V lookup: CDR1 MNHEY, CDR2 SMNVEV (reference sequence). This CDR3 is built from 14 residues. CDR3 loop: CASSREGITGELFF. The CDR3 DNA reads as TGTGCCAGCAGTCGAGAAGGGATCACCGGGGAGCTGTTTTTT.

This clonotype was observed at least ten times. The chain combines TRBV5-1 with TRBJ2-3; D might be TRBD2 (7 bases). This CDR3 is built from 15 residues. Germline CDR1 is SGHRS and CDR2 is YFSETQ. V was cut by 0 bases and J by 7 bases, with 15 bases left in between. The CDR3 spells CASSLDGGASHTQYF. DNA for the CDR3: TGCGCCAGCAGCTTGGATGGGGGGGCAAGTCATACGCAGTATTTT.

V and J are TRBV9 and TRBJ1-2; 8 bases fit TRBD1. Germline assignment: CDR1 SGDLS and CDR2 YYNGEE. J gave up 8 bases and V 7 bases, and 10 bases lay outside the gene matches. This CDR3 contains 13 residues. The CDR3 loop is CASAPWTGQGYTF. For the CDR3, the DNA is TGTGCCAGCGCTCCCTGGACAGGGCAGGGCTACACCTTC.

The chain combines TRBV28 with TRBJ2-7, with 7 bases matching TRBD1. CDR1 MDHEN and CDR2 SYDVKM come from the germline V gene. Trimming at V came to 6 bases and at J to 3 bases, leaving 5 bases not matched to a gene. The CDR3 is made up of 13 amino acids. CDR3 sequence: CASRFRDSYEQYF. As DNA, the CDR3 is TGTGCCAGCAGGTTCCGGGACAGCTACGAGCAGTACTTC.

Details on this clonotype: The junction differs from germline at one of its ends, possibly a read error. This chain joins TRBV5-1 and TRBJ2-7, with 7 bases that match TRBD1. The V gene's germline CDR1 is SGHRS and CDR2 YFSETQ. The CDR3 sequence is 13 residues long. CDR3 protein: CASSYGQAYEHYF. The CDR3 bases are TGCGCCAGCAGCTATGGACAGGCCTACGAGCACTACTTC.

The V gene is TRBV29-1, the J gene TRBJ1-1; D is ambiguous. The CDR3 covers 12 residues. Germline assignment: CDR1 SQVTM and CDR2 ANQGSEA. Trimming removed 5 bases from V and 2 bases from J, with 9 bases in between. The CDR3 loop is CSVRGINTEAFF. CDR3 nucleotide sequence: TGCAGCGTTCGGGGAATAAACACTGAAGCTTTCTTT. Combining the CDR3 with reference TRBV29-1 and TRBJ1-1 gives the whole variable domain SAVISQKPSRDICQRGTSLTIQCQVDSQVTMMFWYRQQPGQSLTLIATANQGSEATYESGFVIDKFPISRPNLTFSTLTVSNMSPEDSSIYLCSVRGINTEAFFGQGTRLTVV.

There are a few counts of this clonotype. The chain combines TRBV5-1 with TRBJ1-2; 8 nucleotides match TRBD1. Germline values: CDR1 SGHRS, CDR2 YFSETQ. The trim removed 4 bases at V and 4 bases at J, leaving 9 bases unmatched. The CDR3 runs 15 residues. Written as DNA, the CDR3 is TGCGCCAGCAGCCCGATGGGGACAGGCCTCTATGGCTACACCTTC. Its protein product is CASSPMGTGLYGYTF.